In this sample, the clone carrying this T cell receptor (beta chain) turned up a few times. Antigen unknown. This record comes from a study of CD8 T cells in ankylosing spondylitis. Whole-study findings and limits: Fewer than 10 highly homologous variants formed a TCR beta motif that appeared characteristic of ankylosing spondylitis blood.

TCRdb fed the 5' RACE reads into MiXCR, producing one record per CDR3 protein. This repertoire shows approximately 300,000 distinct CDR3 sequences, 7% to 9% found once; its top ten account for approximately 14%. The ends were cut back, 4 bases at V and 6 bases at J, with 17 bases in the middle. The germline gives CDR1 MNHEY, CDR2 SVGAGI. CDR3 length equals 15 residues. The TCR was taken from a male donor with ankylosing spondylitis. The sample was blood, either unsorted or a sorted T cell fraction (not recorded which). The genes are TRBV6-5 and TRBJ2-3; D might be TRBD2 (6 bases). The DNA for the CDR3 is TGTGCCAGCAGTTCTCGGGACTCCCAGGAGGATACGCAGTATTTT. Its translation: CASSSRDSQEDTQYF.